Following are 20 T cell receptor beta chains from one sample sequenced in a study of blood T cell repertoires in COVID-19. Assay used: immunoSEQ multiplex PCR; TCRdb lists only in-frame clones, some missing. The top ten clones hold approximately 29% of a sample with thousands of clones, approximately 80% of them seen once. Material for sequencing was peripheral blood. These TCRs come from a human donor in a cohort sampled during active COVID-19.

The chain has TRBV3-1 (or the pseudogene TRBV3-2) and TRBJ2-4; D might be TRBD1 (7 bases). V was cut by 0 bases and J by 14 bases, with 11 bases left in between. Germline values: CDR1 LGHDT, CDR2 YNNKEL (reference sequence). The CDR3 sequence is 12 residues long. CDR3 sequence reads: CASSQEGRGEYF. The DNA for the CDR3 is TGTGCCAGCAGCCAAGAAGGCAGGGGGGAGTACTTC.

V usage is TRBV5-8 and J usage is TRBJ2-7, with D unclear. This CDR3 is 13 amino acids long. Germline assignment: CDR1 SGHTS and CDR2 YDEGEE. Trimming took 0 bases from V and 4 from J, leaving 8 bases between them. CDR3 sequence: CASSLGSRYEQYF. The CDR3 bases are TGTGCCAGCAGCTTGGGATCGAGATACGAGCAGTACTTC.

The CDR3 is CASSLAGGRSDTQYF. The CDR3, as DNA: TGCGCCAGCAGCTTAGCGGGAGGGAGGTCAGATACGCAGTATTTT. The chain combines TRBV5-1 with TRBJ2-3; 10 nucleotides align to TRBD2. Germline V lookup: CDR1 SGHRS, CDR2 YFSETQ. J gave up 4 bases and V 2 bases, and 4 bases lay outside the gene matches. CDR3 length: 15 amino acids.

There are a few counts of this clone. J is TRBJ1-5 and V is TRBV2; TRBD1 aligns across 9 bases. Germline CDR1 is SNHLY and CDR2 is FYNNEI. J lost 5 bases, V lost 6 bases, and 2 bases had no gene match. The CDR3 consists of 13 residues. CDR3 residues: CASRTGGYQPQHF. DNA of the CDR3: TGTGCCAGCAGGACAGGGGGTTATCAGCCCCAGCATTTT.

The CDR3 sequence: CSVDAGSLYNEQFF. The DNA for the CDR3 is TGCAGCGTTGATGCAGGGTCTCTCTACAATGAGCAGTTCTTC. The chain employs TRBV29-1 and TRBJ2-1; possible D gene TRBD1, 5 bases. There are 14 residues in the CDR3. V was cut by 3 bases and J by 3 bases, with 12 bases left in between. Germline CDR1 SQVTM, CDR2 ANQGSEA.

The chain combines TRBV29-1 with TRBJ2-1; 12 nucleotides agree with TRBD2. The CDR3 is made up of 17 amino acids. Germline loops: CDR1 SQVTM, CDR2 ANQGSEA. With V trimmed by 1 base and J by 0 bases, 4 bases remained unmatched. CDR3 residues: CSVEGLAGAISYNEQFF. The CDR3 DNA sequence: TGCAGCGTTGAAGGACTAGCGGGGGCCATCTCCTACAATGAGCAGTTCTTC.

The V gene is TRBV10-1, the J gene TRBJ2-5; 14 positions match TRBD2. The J segment lost 2 bases and the V segment lost 3 bases, leaving 11 bases of the junction unmatched. This CDR3 has 19 residues. The germline V gene has CDR1 WNHNN and CDR2 SYGVQD (reference sequence). DNA of the CDR3: TGCGCCAGCAGTGATGAATTGGGACTAGCGGGAGAAGGTCAAGAGACCCAGTACTTC. This sequence encodes CASSDELGLAGEGQETQYF.

This chain connects TRBV7-2 to TRBJ2-3; 12 bases fit TRBD2. Germline V lookup: CDR1 SGHTA, CDR2 FQGNSA. J lost 6 bases, V lost 5 bases, and 6 bases had no gene match. CDR3 size: 15 residues. CDR3 in DNA: TGTGCCAGCAGCCCTAGCGGGGGGGCCGGGGATACGCAGTATTTT. It is translated as CASSPSGGAGDTQYF.

This chain links TRBV5-6 with TRBJ1-2; TRBD1 agrees at 10 bases. V lost 0 bases to trimming and J lost 4 bases; unmatched junction nucleotides: 6. The germline V gene encodes CDR1 SGHDT and CDR2 YYEEEE. The CDR3 has 16 amino acids. The CDR3 DNA is TGTGCCAGCAGCTTGGCCCTGGGACAGGGGAGCTATGGCTACACCTTC. Protein sequence: CASSLALGQGSYGYTF. Full variable domain (rest looked up from reference TRBV5-6 and TRBJ1-2): DAGVTQSPTHLIKTRGQQVTLRCSPKSGHDTVSWYQQALGQGPQFIFQYYEEEERQRGNFPDRFSGHQFPNYSSELNVNALLLGDSALYLCASSLALGQGSYGYTFGSGTRLTVV.

The V gene is TRBV29-1, the J gene TRBJ2-3, with 7 bases fitting TRBD1. The CDR3 has 15 amino acids. V trimming: 7 bases; J trimming: 4 bases; junction bases outside the gene matches: 14. CDR1 is SQVTM, CDR2 ANQGSEA, per germline. The CDR3 sequence: CSGAADRKFPDTQYF. CDR3 in DNA: TGCAGCGGGGCGGCGGACAGGAAATTCCCAGATACGCAGTATTTT.

The V and J genes are TRBV2 and TRBJ2-3; 9 bases fit TRBD2. CDR3 length: 15 residues. CDR1 and CDR2 from the germline V gene are SNHLY and FYNNEI. V was pared by 6 bases and J by 5 bases, with 9 bases of the junction left unmatched. CDR3 region: CASSEWAGGKDTQYF. The DNA for the CDR3 is TGTGCCAGCAGCGAGTGGGCGGGGGGGAAAGATACGCAGTATTTT. Full variable domain (outside the CDR3, taken from reference TRBV2 and TRBJ2-3): EPEVTQTPSHQVTQMGQEVILRCVPISNHLYFYWYRQILGQKVEFLVSFYNNEISEKSEIFDDQFSVERPDGSNFTLKIRSTKLEDSAMYFCASSEWAGGKDTQYFGPGTRLTVL.

The chain uses TRBV10-1 and TRBJ2-2; 7 nucleotides align to TRBD2. J gave up 5 bases and V 5 bases, and 11 bases lay outside the gene matches. Germline CDR1 and CDR2: WNHNN and SYGVQD (reference sequence). The CDR3 is made up of 16 amino acids. CDR3 region: CASSKGETSRTGELFF. DNA of the CDR3: TGCGCCAGCAGTAAGGGCGAGACTAGCCGGACCGGGGAGCTGTTTTTT.

The CDR3 sequence is CASSYVEMGNTIYF. In DNA, the CDR3 is TGTGCCAGCAGTTATGTAGAGATGGGAAACACCATATATTTT. V and J are TRBV6-6 and TRBJ1-3; D gene unclear. Trimming pared 3 bases from V and 4 bases from J, leaving 10 bases between. This CDR3 comprises 14 residues. The germline CDR1 and CDR2 sequences are MNHNY and SVGAGI (reference sequence).

The V call is TRBV11-1, the J call TRBJ2-2; TRBD2 aligns across 7 bases. The J segment lost 10 bases and the V segment lost 4 bases, leaving 12 bases of the junction unmatched. The CDR3 spans 15 residues. Germline assignment: CDR1 SGHAT and CDR2 FQDESV (reference sequence). CDR3 residues: CASSSSSGPSEELFF. For the CDR3, the DNA is TGTGCCAGCAGCTCTTCTAGCGGTCCGAGCGAGGAGCTGTTTTTT.

This chain connects TRBV7-6 to TRBJ2-7; D possibly corresponds to TRBD1 (5 bases). Per the germline V gene, CDR1 is SGHVS and CDR2 is FNYEAQ. V was shortened by 4 bases and J by 0 bases, with 10 bases between the two germline ends. The CDR3 spans 14 residues. DNA of the CDR3: TGTGCCAGCAGCTCAAGCAGGGACTCCTACGAGCAGTACTTC. As protein: CASSSSRDSYEQYF.

The genes are TRBV27 and TRBJ1-2, with D uncertain. Germline CDR1 MNHEY, CDR2 SMNVEV (reference sequence). CDR3 length: 12 amino acids. Trimming shortened V by 8 bases and J by 9 bases, and 16 bases separated the two germline ends. The chain's CDR3 is CASRGSSVRYTF. DNA of the CDR3: TGTGCCAGCCGCGGTTCATCGGTGCGCTACACCTTC.

The rearrangement links TRBV6-5 to TRBJ1-4; 10 bases map to TRBD1. This CDR3 region has 14 residues. Looked up from germline, CDR1 is MNHEY and CDR2 is SVGAGI. V dropped 6 bases and J dropped 8; count of bases not matched to a gene: 6. The CDR3 reads CASSWDRGNEKLFF. The CDR3, as DNA: TGTGCCAGCAGCTGGGACAGGGGAAACGAAAAACTGTTTTTT.

The V call is TRBV28, the J call TRBJ2-1, with D tentatively TRBD1 (5 bases). Germline V gives CDR1 MDHEN, CDR2 SYDVKM. This CDR3 comprises 13 residues. Trimming took 9 bases from V and 4 from J, leaving 13 bases between them. DNA of the CDR3: TGTGCCAGTGTCACAGGAAATTACAATGAGCAGTTCTTC. Translated, it gives CASVTGNYNEQFF.

The CDR3 loop is CASSDSVGSGFNEQFF. CDR3 DNA sequence: TGTGCCAGCAGTGACTCAGTCGGGAGCGGGTTCAATGAGCAGTTCTTC. The gene calls are TRBV6-4 and TRBJ2-1; tentatively, D is TRBD2 (6 bases). V dropped 0 bases and J dropped 6 bases, with 15 bases sitting between them. Germline CDR1 reads MRHNA; CDR2 reads SNTAGT. The CDR3 is 16 amino acids.

The V and J genes are TRBV7-8 and TRBJ1-2, with TRBD1 as a possible D gene (5 bases). Per the germline V gene, CDR1 is SGHVS and CDR2 is FQNEAQ. This CDR3 has 15 residues. V gave up 2 bases and J gave up 1 base, with 11 bases separating them. The CDR3 protein is CASSLWGGNNYGYTF. The DNA for the CDR3 is TGTGCCAGCAGCTTATGGGGGGGTAATAACTATGGCTACACCTTC.